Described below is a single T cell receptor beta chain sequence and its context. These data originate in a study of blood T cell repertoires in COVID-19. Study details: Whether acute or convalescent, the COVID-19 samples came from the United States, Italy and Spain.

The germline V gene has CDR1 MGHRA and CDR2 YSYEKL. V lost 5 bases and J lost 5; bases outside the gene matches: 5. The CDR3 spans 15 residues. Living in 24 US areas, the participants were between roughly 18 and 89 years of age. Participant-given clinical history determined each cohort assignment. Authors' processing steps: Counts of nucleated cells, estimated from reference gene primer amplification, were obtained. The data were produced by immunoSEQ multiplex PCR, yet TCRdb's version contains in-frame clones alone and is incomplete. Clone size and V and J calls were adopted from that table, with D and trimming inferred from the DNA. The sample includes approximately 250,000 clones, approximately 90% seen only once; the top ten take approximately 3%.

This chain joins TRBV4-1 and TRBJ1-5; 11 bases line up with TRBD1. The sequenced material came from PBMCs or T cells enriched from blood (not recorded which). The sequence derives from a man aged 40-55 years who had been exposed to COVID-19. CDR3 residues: CASSMDRGPHQPQHF. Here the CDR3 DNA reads TGCGCCAGCAGCATGGACAGGGGGCCTCATCAGCCCCAGCATTTT.